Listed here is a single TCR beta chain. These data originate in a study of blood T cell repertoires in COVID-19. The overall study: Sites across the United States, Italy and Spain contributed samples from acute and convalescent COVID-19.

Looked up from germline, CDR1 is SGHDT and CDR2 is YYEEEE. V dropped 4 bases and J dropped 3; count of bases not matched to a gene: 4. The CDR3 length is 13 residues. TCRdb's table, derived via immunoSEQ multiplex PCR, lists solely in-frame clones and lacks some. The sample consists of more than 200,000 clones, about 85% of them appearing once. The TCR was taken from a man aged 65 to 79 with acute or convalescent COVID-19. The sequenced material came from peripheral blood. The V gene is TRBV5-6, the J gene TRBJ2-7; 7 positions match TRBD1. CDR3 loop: CASSPGQNYEQYF. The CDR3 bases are TGTGCCAGCAGCCCGGGACAGAACTACGAGCAGTACTTC.